The present entry profiles one T cell receptor beta chain with its context. Germline-derived CDR1 and CDR2 are MGHRA and YSYEKL. This CDR3 has 15 amino acids. V gave up 3 bases and J gave up 6 bases; unmatched junction bases: 7. This specimen belongs to a study of cytomegalovirus exposure and HLA in healthy donors. The PCR made use of 60 Vbeta and 13 Jbeta primers. Sequencing was performed with immunoSEQ multiplex PCR; in TCRdb, only in-frame clones are kept and a portion is missing. The sample has roughly 110,000 clones, approximately 79% seen once. Sequencing was carried out using PBMCs. The source of this sequence is a middle-aged woman in good health and CMV-seropositive. The V and J genes are TRBV4-1 and TRBJ2-7; 11 bases align to TRBD1. CDR3 sequence: CASSQDRGRDVEQYF. The CDR3 coding sequence is TGCGCCAGCAGCCAGGACAGGGGGCGCGACGTCGAGCAGTACTTC.